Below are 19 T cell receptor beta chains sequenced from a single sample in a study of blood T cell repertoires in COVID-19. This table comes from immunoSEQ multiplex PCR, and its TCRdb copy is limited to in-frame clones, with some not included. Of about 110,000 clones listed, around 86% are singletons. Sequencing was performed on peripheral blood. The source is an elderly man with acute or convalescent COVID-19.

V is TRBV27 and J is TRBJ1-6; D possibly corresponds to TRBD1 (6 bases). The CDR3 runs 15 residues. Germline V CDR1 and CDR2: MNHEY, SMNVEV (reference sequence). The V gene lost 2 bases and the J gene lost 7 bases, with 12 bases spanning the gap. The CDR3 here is CASSLAGVSNSPLHF. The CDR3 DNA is TGTGCCAGCAGTTTAGCAGGGGTTTCGAATTCACCCCTCCACTTT.

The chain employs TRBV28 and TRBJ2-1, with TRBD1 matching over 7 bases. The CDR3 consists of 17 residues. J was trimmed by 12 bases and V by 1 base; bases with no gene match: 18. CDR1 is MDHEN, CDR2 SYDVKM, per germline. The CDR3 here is CASSLSQTGQVGKGQFF. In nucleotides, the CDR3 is TGTGCCAGCAGTTTATCCCAGACAGGGCAGGTAGGGAAGGGGCAGTTCTTC.

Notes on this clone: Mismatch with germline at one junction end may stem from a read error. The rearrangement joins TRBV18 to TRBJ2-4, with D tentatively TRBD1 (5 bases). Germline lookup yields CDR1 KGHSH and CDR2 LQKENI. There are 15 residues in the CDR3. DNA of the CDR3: TGTGCCAGCTCATCACCGAGCAGGGTTGTGGACATTCAGTACTTC. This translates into CASSSPSRVVDIQYF.

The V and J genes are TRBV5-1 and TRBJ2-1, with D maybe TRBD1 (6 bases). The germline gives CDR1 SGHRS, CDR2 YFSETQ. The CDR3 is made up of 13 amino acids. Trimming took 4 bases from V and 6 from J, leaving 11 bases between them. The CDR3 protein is CASSVNRVNEQFF. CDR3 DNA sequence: TGCGCCAGCAGCGTAAACAGGGTCAATGAGCAGTTCTTC. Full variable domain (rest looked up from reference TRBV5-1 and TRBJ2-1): KAGVTQTPRYLIKTRGQQVTLSCSPISGHRSVSWYQQTPGQGLQFLFEYFSETQRNKGNFPGRFSGRQFSNSRSEMNVSTLELGDSALYLCASSVNRVNEQFFGPGTRLTVL.

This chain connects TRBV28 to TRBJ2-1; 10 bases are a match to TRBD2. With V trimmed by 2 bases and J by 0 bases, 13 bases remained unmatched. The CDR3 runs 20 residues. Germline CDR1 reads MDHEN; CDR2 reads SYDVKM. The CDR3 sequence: CASSLRSGLAYMSSYNEQFF. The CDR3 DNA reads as TGTGCCAGCAGTTTAAGGTCGGGACTAGCGTATATGAGCTCCTACAATGAGCAGTTCTTC. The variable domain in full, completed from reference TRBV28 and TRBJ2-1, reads DVKVTQSSRYLVKRTGEKVFLECVQDMDHENMFWYRQDPGLGLRLIYFSYDVKMKEKGDIPEGYSVSREKKERFSLILESASTNQTSMYLCASSLRSGLAYMSSYNEQFFGPGTRLTVL.

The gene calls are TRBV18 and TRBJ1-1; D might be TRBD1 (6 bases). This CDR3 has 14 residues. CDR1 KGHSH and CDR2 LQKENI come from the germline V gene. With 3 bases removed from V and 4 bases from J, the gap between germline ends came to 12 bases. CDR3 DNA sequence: TGTGCCAGCTCACCGTCGTTAGGGGGCACTGAAGCTTTCTTT. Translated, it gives CASSPSLGGTEAFF.

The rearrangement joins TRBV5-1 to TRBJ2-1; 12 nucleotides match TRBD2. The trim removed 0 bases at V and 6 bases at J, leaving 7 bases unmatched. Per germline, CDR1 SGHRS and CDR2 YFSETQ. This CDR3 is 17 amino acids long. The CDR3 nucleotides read TGCGCCAGCAGCTTGGGGTCTCTAGCGGGAGGGTCCAATGAGCAGTTCTTC. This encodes CASSLGSLAGGSNEQFF.

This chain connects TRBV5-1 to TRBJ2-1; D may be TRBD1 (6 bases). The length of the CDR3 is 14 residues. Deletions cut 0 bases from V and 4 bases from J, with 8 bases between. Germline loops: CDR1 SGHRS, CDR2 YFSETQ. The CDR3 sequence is CASSLGTEYNEQFF. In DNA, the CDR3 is TGCGCCAGCAGCTTGGGGACAGAGTACAATGAGCAGTTCTTC. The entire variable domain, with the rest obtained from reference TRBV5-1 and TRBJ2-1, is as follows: KAGVTQTPRYLIKTRGQQVTLSCSPISGHRSVSWYQQTPGQGLQFLFEYFSETQRNKGNFPGRFSGRQFSNSRSEMNVSTLELGDSALYLCASSLGTEYNEQFFGPGTRLTVL.

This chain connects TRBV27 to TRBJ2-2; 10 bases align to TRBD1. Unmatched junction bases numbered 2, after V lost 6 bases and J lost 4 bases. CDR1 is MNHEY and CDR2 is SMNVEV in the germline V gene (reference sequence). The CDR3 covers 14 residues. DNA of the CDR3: TGTGCCAGCAGGGGACAGGGGTTCACCGGGGAGCTGTTTTTT. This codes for CASRGQGFTGELFF.

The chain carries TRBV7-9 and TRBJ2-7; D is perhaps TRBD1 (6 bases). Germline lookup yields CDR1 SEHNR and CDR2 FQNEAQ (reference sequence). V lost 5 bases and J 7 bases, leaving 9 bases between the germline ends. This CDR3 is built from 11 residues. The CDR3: CASSPGQEQYF. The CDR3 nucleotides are TGTGCCAGCAGCCCCGGACAGGAGCAGTACTTC.

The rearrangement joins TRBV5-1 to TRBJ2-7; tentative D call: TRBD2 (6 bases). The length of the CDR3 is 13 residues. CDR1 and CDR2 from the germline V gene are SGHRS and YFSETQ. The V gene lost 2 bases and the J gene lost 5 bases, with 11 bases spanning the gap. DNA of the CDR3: TGCGCCAGCAGCTTTGAGGGGAGGCACGAGCAGTACTTC. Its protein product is CASSFEGRHEQYF.

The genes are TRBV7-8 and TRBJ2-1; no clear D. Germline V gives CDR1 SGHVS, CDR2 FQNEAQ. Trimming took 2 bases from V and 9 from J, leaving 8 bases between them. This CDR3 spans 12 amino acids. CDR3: CASSLSLPEQFF. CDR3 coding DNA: TGTGCCAGCAGCTTAAGTCTACCTGAGCAGTTCTTC.

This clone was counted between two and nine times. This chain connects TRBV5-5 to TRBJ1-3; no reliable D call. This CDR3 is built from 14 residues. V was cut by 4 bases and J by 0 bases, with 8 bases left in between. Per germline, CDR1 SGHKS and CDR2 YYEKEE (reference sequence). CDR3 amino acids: CASSAANSGNTIYF. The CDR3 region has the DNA TGTGCCAGCAGCGCTGCGAACTCTGGAAACACCATATATTTT.

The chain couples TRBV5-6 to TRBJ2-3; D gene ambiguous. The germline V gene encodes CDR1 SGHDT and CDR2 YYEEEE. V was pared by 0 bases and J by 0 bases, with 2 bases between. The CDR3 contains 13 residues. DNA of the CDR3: TGTGCCAGCAGCTTGGCTAGCACAGATACGCAGTATTTT. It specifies CASSLASTDTQYF.

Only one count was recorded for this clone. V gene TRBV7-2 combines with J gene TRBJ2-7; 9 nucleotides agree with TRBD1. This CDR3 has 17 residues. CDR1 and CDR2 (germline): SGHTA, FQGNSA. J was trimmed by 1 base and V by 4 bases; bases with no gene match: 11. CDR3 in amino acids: CASSSRPPGQGSYEQYF. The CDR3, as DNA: TGTGCCAGCAGCTCCCGCCCGCCGGGACAGGGTTCCTACGAGCAGTACTTC. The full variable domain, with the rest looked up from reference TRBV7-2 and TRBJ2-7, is GAGVSQSPSNKVTEKGKDVELRCDPISGHTALYWYRQSLGQGLEFLIYFQGNSAPDKSGLPSDRFSAERTGGSVSTLTIQRTQQEDSAVYLCASSSRPPGQGSYEQYFGPGTRLTVT.

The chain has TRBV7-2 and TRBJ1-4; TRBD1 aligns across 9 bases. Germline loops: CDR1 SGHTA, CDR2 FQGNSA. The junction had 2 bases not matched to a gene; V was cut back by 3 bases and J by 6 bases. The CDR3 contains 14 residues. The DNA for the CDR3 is TGTGCCAGCAGCTTCGACAGGGGGGATGAAAAACTGTTTTTT. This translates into CASSFDRGDEKLFF.

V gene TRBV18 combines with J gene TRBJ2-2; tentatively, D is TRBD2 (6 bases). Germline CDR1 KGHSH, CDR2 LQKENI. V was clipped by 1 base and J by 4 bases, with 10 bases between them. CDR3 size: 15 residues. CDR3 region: CASSPRGRSTGELFF. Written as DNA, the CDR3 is TGTGCCAGCTCACCACGGGGGAGGAGCACCGGGGAGCTGTTTTTT.

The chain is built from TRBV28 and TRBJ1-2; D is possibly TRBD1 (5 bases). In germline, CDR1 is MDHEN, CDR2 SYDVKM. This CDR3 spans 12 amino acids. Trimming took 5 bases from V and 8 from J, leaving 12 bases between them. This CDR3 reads CASSLGREGYTF. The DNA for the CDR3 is TGTGCCAGCAGTCTAGGCAGGGAAGGCTACACCTTC.

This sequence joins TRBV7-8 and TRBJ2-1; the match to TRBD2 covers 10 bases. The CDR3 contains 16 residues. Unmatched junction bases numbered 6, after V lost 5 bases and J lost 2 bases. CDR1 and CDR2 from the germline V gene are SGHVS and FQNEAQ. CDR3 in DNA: TGTGCCAGCAGCCAAGCGGGAGGGGTCCCCTACAATGAGCAGTTCTTC. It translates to CASSQAGGVPYNEQFF.